The T cell receptor beta chain under discussion was sequenced for a study of T-cell memory formation after mild COVID-19. Study as a whole: TCR clusters largely stayed donor specific.

Note on this clonotype: Its antigen is still unknown.

TCRdb processed the 5' RACE reads anew with MiXCR; each CDR3 protein has one entry. The table has fewer than 700,000 distinct CDR3 sequences, roughly 18% seen once. Study conclusions and caveats: Mainly in CM and EM were contracting CD4+ clones; CD8+ were in EMRA.

CDR1 is SGHDT and CDR2 is YYEEEE in the germline V gene. Trimming took 1 base from V and 1 from J, leaving 11 bases between them. The CDR3 loop spans 15 amino acids. The sample consisted of PBMCs or a T cell subset sorted from them (not recorded which). The gene calls are TRBV5-6 and TRBJ1-1; TRBD1 is a possible D gene (6 bases). The clonotype comes from an adult woman who had mild COVID-19 (a few samples of this study predate the infection). Cell type and time point are not known. CDR3 in amino acids: CASSLNPGANTEAFF. DNA of the CDR3: TGTGCCAGCAGCTTGAACCCAGGGGCGAACACTGAAGCTTTCTTT.